This T cell receptor (beta chain) stems from a study of post-analysis software for immune sequencing data. Study details: Recorded subtypes: relapsing-remitting, secondary progressive, progressive-relapsing; some patients unannotated.

Study-wide points: For normalized Chao1 diversity, multiple sclerosis patients scored significantly lower than controls did. By F measure, strong co-clustering occurred among samples prepared in the same batch. Elevated frequency relative to controls characterized four to six TRBV segments in patients, TRBV5-6, TRBV5-1 and TRBV20-1 among them.

Each TCR beta cDNA library carried unique molecular identifiers. Once about 0.85 to 10 million T cells were used, about half a million cDNA molecules resulted. TCRdb independently ran MiXCR on the PCR reads; one entry per CDR3 protein. The sample holds almost 700,000 distinct CDR3 sequences, 55% to 70% seen once. Comment on this clonotype: What it binds is unknown.

In germline, CDR1 is SGHTA, CDR2 FQGNSA. This CDR3 has 16 residues. The V end lost 1 base, the J end lost 7 bases, and 20 bases lay between the germline ends. The clonotype comes from a girl aged 2 to 9 with multiple sclerosis. This chain uses TRBV7-2 with TRBJ2-7, with D perhaps matching TRBD2 (6 bases). The sample comprised blood. The DNA of the CDR3 is TGTGCCAGCAGCTTAGAGGGCGGGGTTTGGAATGGAGAGCAGTACTTC. As protein: CASSLEGGVWNGEQYF.